The 25 T cell receptor beta chains listed next were all sequenced from one sample in a study of blood T cell repertoires in COVID-19. Clones were read by immunoSEQ multiplex PCR, and TCRdb kept only the in-frame ones, dropping some. The sample includes 270,000 or so clones, 75% to 90% seen only once; the top ten take approximately 4.2%. The sequencing input was peripheral blood. The receptors here all came from a middle-aged man with acute or convalescent COVID-19.

V is TRBV5-4 and J is TRBJ2-1; TRBD2 might be the D (6 bases). Looked up from germline, CDR1 is SGHNT and CDR2 is YYREEE (reference sequence). Between the trimmed V and J ends, which lost 3 bases and 0 bases, there was a span of 16 bases. This CDR3 is built from 17 residues. CDR3 amino acids: CASSSSGGTNSYNEQFF. The CDR3 DNA follows: TGTGCCAGCAGCTCTTCTGGGGGGACGAACTCCTACAATGAGCAGTTCTTC.

CDR3 amino acids: CASSPTGRGTEAFF. The CDR3 DNA reads TGCGCCAGCAGCCCTACAGGGAGGGGGACTGAAGCTTTCTTT. V and J are TRBV5-1 and TRBJ1-1, with D possibly TRBD1 on 6 matching bases. With 4 bases removed from V and 5 bases from J, the gap between germline ends came to 15 bases. The CDR3 is 14 residues long. Germline V CDR1 and CDR2: SGHRS, YFSETQ. Looking up the rest from reference TRBV5-1 and TRBJ1-1 gives the full variable domain: KAGVTQTPRYLIKTRGQQVTLSCSPISGHRSVSWYQQTPGQGLQFLFEYFSETQRNKGNFPGRFSGRQFSNSRSEMNVSTLELGDSALYLCASSPTGRGTEAFFGQGTRLTVV.

V gene TRBV21-1 combines with J gene TRBJ2-1; the D call in the table, TRBD2, was not verified against the DNA. TRBV21-1 is termed a pseudogene. This CDR3 contains 13 residues. The CDR3 DNA reads as TGTGCCAGCAGCGCTTTAGCATGCAATGAGCAGTTCTTC. Translation gives CASSALACNEQFF.

In this sample, this clone turned up a few times. The rearrangement uses TRBV4-1 and TRBJ1-6; D ambiguous. V shed 4 bases and J shed 0 bases, with 13 bases lying between them. Germline V CDR1 and CDR2: MGHRA, YSYEKL. The CDR3 loop spans 17 amino acids. CDR3 coding DNA: TGCGCCAGCAGCCCGGACTCACCGAGCTCCTATAATTCACCCCTCCACTTT. Its protein product is CASSPDSPSSYNSPLHF.

The chain links TRBV5-1 to TRBJ1-1; D gene uncertain. CDR1 is SGHRS, CDR2 YFSETQ, per germline. Trimming cost V 7 bases and J 3 bases, with 13 bases left between them. The CDR3 extends over 13 amino acids. CDR3: CASGRRGDTEAFF. The DNA for the CDR3 is TGCGCCAGCGGAAGGAGAGGTGACACTGAAGCTTTCTTT.

The genes are TRBV5-1 and TRBJ2-1, with 10 bases fitting TRBD2. In germline, CDR1 is SGHRS, CDR2 YFSETQ. The CDR3 has 16 amino acids. The junction had 11 bases not matched to a gene; V was cut back by 4 bases and J by 7 bases. CDR3 residues: CASSPPTSGSGNEQFF. The DNA of the CDR3 is TGCGCCAGCAGCCCCCCGACTAGCGGGTCCGGAAATGAGCAGTTCTTC.

The rearrangement joins TRBV2 to TRBJ2-1; D unclear. This CDR3 contains 15 residues. Deletions cut 9 bases from V and 0 bases from J, with 15 bases between. The germline gives CDR1 SNHLY, CDR2 FYNNEI. CDR3 loop: CASIILPNSYNEQFF. The CDR3 DNA reads as TGTGCCAGTATAATACTCCCTAACTCCTACAATGAGCAGTTCTTC.

The V and J genes are TRBV6-2 or TRBV6-3 and TRBJ1-1; D is possibly TRBD1 (6 bases). The CDR3 has 14 amino acids. The ends were cut back, 4 bases at V and 1 base at J, with 10 bases in the middle. Germline-derived CDR1 and CDR2 are MNHEY and SVGEGT. DNA for the CDR3: TGTGCCAGCAGTTGGACAGCTGGGAACACTGAAGCTTTCTTT. The encoded protein is CASSWTAGNTEAFF.

The V and J genes are TRBV19 and TRBJ2-2, with D possibly TRBD1 on 5 matching bases. Trimming removed 8 bases at V and 0 bases at J, with 10 bases between. Per the germline V gene, CDR1 is LNHDA and CDR2 is SQIVND (reference sequence). The CDR3 runs 14 residues. CDR3 sequence: CASALGPNTGELFF. In DNA form, the CDR3 reads TGTGCCAGTGCCCTGGGGCCGAACACCGGGGAGCTGTTTTTT.

The chain is built from TRBV5-1 and TRBJ2-6, with D unresolved. The germline CDR1 and CDR2 sequences are SGHRS and YFSETQ. CDR3 length: 15 amino acids. Trimming pared 2 bases from V and 0 bases from J, leaving 6 bases between. CDR3 sequence reads: CASSLTSSGANVLTF. CDR3 DNA: TGCGCCAGCAGCTTAACAAGCTCTGGGGCCAACGTCCTGACTTTC.

This chain uses TRBV25-1 with TRBJ1-3; 7 bases are shared with TRBD1. Losses at the gene ends were 5 bases for V and 4 bases for J; bases not matched to a gene: 8. CDR1 is MGHDK, CDR2 SYGVNS, per germline. CDR3 size: 15 residues. The CDR3 here is CASSLQGRIGNTIYF. The DNA for the CDR3 is TGTGCCAGCAGTCTACAGGGGAGAATCGGAAACACCATATATTTT.

V gene TRBV4-1 combines with J gene TRBJ1-1, with D perhaps matching TRBD1 (5 bases). CDR3 length: 12 amino acids. Germline loops: CDR1 MGHRA, CDR2 YSYEKL. V was cut by 4 bases and J by 10 bases, with 13 bases left in between. The CDR3 bases are TGCGCCAGCAGCCGCGGGGGGGTCGGAGCTTTCTTT. Translation gives CASSRGGVGAFF.

This rearrangement joins TRBV6-2 or TRBV6-3 to TRBJ1-2, with no clear D. CDR3 length equals 14 residues. Trimming stripped 6 bases from V and 0 bases from J, with 11 bases between. Per germline, CDR1 MNHEY and CDR2 SVGEGT. CDR3 residues: CASSLASSNYGYTF. As DNA, the CDR3 is TGTGCCAGCAGCCTAGCCTCCTCTAACTATGGCTACACCTTC.

The chain couples TRBV20-1 to TRBJ1-1; no clear D. Germline values: CDR1 DFQATT, CDR2 SNEGSKA (reference sequence). The CDR3 runs to 11 residues. The V end lost 6 bases, the J end lost 4 bases, and 9 bases lay between the germline ends. The CDR3 here is CSALKTTEAFF. The CDR3 coding sequence is TGCAGTGCCCTAAAAACCACTGAAGCTTTCTTT.

The chain combines TRBV4-1 with TRBJ2-2; TRBD2 agrees at 11 bases. Germline CDR1 reads MGHRA; CDR2 reads YSYEKL. The CDR3 is made up of 17 amino acids. J was trimmed by 1 base and V by 6 bases; bases with no gene match: 7. The CDR3 DNA follows: TGCGCCAGCAGTCTCCTAGCGGGGGGCGGGAACACCGGGGAGCTGTTTTTT. Protein sequence: CASSLLAGGGNTGELFF.

V usage is TRBV2 and J usage is TRBJ1-3; tentatively, D is TRBD1 (6 bases). V lost 2 bases to trimming and J lost 3 bases, with 14 bases between them. This CDR3 is 16 amino acids long. Germline-derived CDR1 and CDR2 are SNHLY and FYNNEI. The CDR3 coding sequence is TGTGCCAGCAGTGAATCCGGGGGGCATCTTGGAAACACCATATATTTT. The encoded protein is CASSESGGHLGNTIYF. Full variable domain (remainder filled in from reference TRBV2 and TRBJ1-3): EPEVTQTPSHQVTQMGQEVILRCVPISNHLYFYWYRQILGQKVEFLVSFYNNEISEKSEIFDDQFSVERPDGSNFTLKIRSTKLEDSAMYFCASSESGGHLGNTIYFGEGSWLTVV.

This rearrangement joins TRBV5-1 to TRBJ1-3; D is undetermined. The CDR3 is 13 residues long. Germline lookup yields CDR1 SGHRS and CDR2 YFSETQ. V was trimmed by 4 bases and J by 3 bases, leaving 8 bases between them. CDR3 nucleotide sequence: TGCGCCAGCAGCCGCCAGGATGGAAACACCATATATTTT. Translated, it gives CASSRQDGNTIYF. Combining the CDR3 with reference TRBV5-1 and TRBJ1-3 gives the whole variable domain KAGVTQTPRYLIKTRGQQVTLSCSPISGHRSVSWYQQTPGQGLQFLFEYFSETQRNKGNFPGRFSGRQFSNSRSEMNVSTLELGDSALYLCASSRQDGNTIYFGEGSWLTVV.

This clone appeared a few times. In nucleotides, the CDR3 is TGTGCCAGCTCTAAGCTTGACTCTGGAAACACCATATATTTT. The encoded protein is CASSKLDSGNTIYF. This rearrangement joins TRBV6-6 to TRBJ1-3; D remains ambiguous. Germline lookup yields CDR1 MNHNY and CDR2 SVGAGI (reference sequence). The ends were cut back, 8 bases at V and 0 bases at J, with 11 bases in the middle. The CDR3 loop spans 14 amino acids.

V and J are TRBV24-1 and TRBJ2-7, with 7 bases matching TRBD2. The germline gives CDR1 KGHDR, CDR2 SFDVKD. The CDR3 is 12 residues long. V trimming: 9 bases; J trimming: 6 bases; junction bases outside the gene matches: 7. Here the CDR3 reads CATPGGGPEQYF. Here the CDR3 DNA reads TGTGCCACCCCGGGGGGAGGGCCCGAGCAGTACTTC.

The V and J genes are TRBV2 and TRBJ1-1, with 9 bases matching TRBD1. Trimming took 3 bases from V and 5 from J; bases not matched to a gene: 1. The CDR3 has 13 residues. From germline, CDR1 is SNHLY and CDR2 FYNNEI. DNA for the CDR3: TGTGCCAGCAGTGACGGGACAGGGACTGAAGCTTTCTTT. Protein sequence: CASSDGTGTEAFF.

The V call is TRBV15, the J call TRBJ1-1; D is undetermined. Trimming took off 7 bases at V and 3 bases at J, with 12 bases between the two ends. The CDR3 runs to 13 residues. Looked up from germline, CDR1 is LNHNV and CDR2 is YYDKDF (reference sequence). The CDR3 sequence is CATTRGVDTEAFF. The DNA for the CDR3 is TGTGCCACCACCCGCGGGGTGGACACTGAAGCTTTCTTT.

The chain employs TRBV9 and TRBJ2-2; a possible D gene is TRBD1 (5 bases). Trimming cost V 4 bases and J 0 bases, with 13 bases left between them. CDR1 SGDLS and CDR2 YYNGEE come from the germline V gene. This CDR3 has 16 amino acids. The CDR3 reads CASSPSGRANTGELFF. The CDR3 bases are TGTGCCAGCAGCCCATCCGGCAGGGCGAACACCGGGGAGCTGTTTTTT.

This clone has a handful of counts. The chain carries TRBV19 and TRBJ2-1; 7 bases agree with TRBD1. The CDR3 is made up of 12 amino acids. The J segment lost 10 bases and the V segment lost 5 bases, leaving 5 bases of the junction unmatched. The V gene's germline CDR1 is LNHDA and CDR2 SQIVND (reference sequence). The CDR3 is CASSPEQGEQFF. In nucleotides, the CDR3 is TGTGCCAGTAGTCCAGAACAGGGGGAGCAGTTCTTC.

The chain links TRBV6-2 or TRBV6-3 to TRBJ1-2; the match to TRBD1 covers 10 bases. The CDR3 sequence is 18 residues long. The V gene end was trimmed by 0 bases and the J gene end by 6 bases; junction bases not matched to a gene: 13. Per germline, CDR1 MNHEY and CDR2 SVGEGT. CDR3 loop: CASSYSPGTGDVRNGYTF. The DNA for the CDR3 is TGTGCCAGCAGTTACTCCCCCGGGACAGGGGACGTTCGCAATGGCTACACCTTC.

Here the CDR3 DNA reads TGTGCCAGCAGCCTAACAGGGTGGGTTTCACCCCTCCACTTT. Translated, it gives CASSLTGWVSPLHF. This rearrangement joins TRBV3-1 (or the pseudogene TRBV3-2) to TRBJ1-6; tentative D call: TRBD1 (6 bases). The V gene lost 4 bases and the J gene lost 9 bases, with 13 bases spanning the gap. The germline CDR1 and CDR2 sequences are LGHDT and YNNKEL (reference sequence). The CDR3 contains 14 residues.